This T cell receptor beta chain was documented in a study of siplizumab effects on memory and regulatory T cells (dated by TCRdb to between 2019 and 2020). In terms of the full investigation: The study looked at the effect of siplizumab, an anti-CD2 antibody, on alloreactive T-cell subsets in allogeneic mixed lymphocyte reactions made from human PBMCs. Study-level results and caveats: Sequences below about 10^-5 frequency were poorly captured, so only a minor fraction of alloreactive clones could be mapped to unstimulated subsets. The cumulative frequency of alloreactive sequences that could be traced back to unstimulated CD4+ memory T cells was significantly reduced by siplizumab. Among mappable alloreactive CD4+ clones, the Treg-derived fraction averaged approximately 72% with siplizumab versus roughly 30% in control reactions. Compared with memory T cells, unstimulated naive T cells appeared more diverse, and naive cells seemed to make a substantial contribution to the alloresponse. About 75-96% of proliferating CD4+ or CD8+ clones could not be given a naive or memory phenotype. No functional confirmation was obtained for the suppressive function of proliferating Tregs from siplizumab cultures.

Note on this clone: The antigen this receptor binds is unknown. No quality values exist for individual bases; no much larger clone is one base distant.

TCRbeta CDR3 sequencing was performed on sorted unstimulated T cells and on proliferating T cells recovered from mixed lymphocyte reactions. Fresh whole blood from about 9 HLA-typed healthy donors was used as the source from which PBMCs were isolated. Library creation used the immunoSEQ multiplex PCR assay. The deep sequencing platform assayed roughly 10^5 TCR templates per sample. Genomic DNA extracted from sorted T cells was used for TCRbeta CDR3 sequencing. The published analysis was carried out like this. The R programming language was used for the clonal analysis of the TCRbeta CDR3 data. Unstimulated samples were compared with post-reaction CFSE-low samples to define alloreactive CD4+ and CD8+ clones. Regulatory or non-regulatory origin was assigned to alloreactive CD4+ clones by matching of sequences to sorted unstimulated Treg and non-Treg repertoires. Not all clones reach the TCRdb copy of this immuneACCESS table, which keeps in-frame sequences only. Checked studies attribute under half of the gap to unresolved V genes and leave the rest unexplained. Clone size and the V and J calls come from that table; the DNA yielded D and trimming. This sample holds more than 85,000 clones; 80% to 90% were observed only once. The top ten constitute about 15% of the sample.

Sequenced: CD4+ T cells sorted from blood. The TCR was taken from a human donor in good health.

CDR3 loop: CASSLRNRGNTF. Here is the DNA: TGTGCCAGCAGTTTACGGAACAGGGGAAACACCTTC. The rearranged chain carries TRBV28 and TRBJ1-2; 7 nucleotides in the junction match TRBD1. After removal of 2 bases from V and 12 bases from J, the junction retains 6 bases not matched to a gene. Inclusive of the bounding cysteine and phenylalanine, the CDR3 is 12 residues long. CDR3 DNA is the only sequence kept; it has 36 bases, read in frame from the first base. According to the germline V gene, CDR1 reads MDHEN and CDR2 reads SYDVKM.